This T cell receptor (beta chain) was sequenced for a study of cytomegalovirus exposure and HLA in healthy donors. A multiplex PCR was run with 60 Vbeta primers and 13 Jbeta primers. The method was immunoSEQ multiplex PCR; TCRdb's version includes in-frame clones alone and lacks a portion of them. The data contain around 160,000 clones, 77% of them seen just once; the ten biggest clones take up 2.6%. Study observations and caveats: The majority of CMV-associated TCR beta chains were reported as apparently HLA-restricted in a later analysis. Excluded were some V segments that proved indistinguishable, including TRBV6-2 and TRBV6-3.

As to this clone: Its matching antigen is unknown.

V dropped 0 bases and J dropped 4; count of bases not matched to a gene: 12. The CDR3 extends over 18 amino acids. The germline CDR1 and CDR2 sequences are SGHRS and YFSETQ. V is TRBV5-1 and J is TRBJ1-3; 8 bases are a match to TRBD1. Sequencing input: PBMCs. The sequence came from a woman in her 40s in good health and CMV-seropositive. CDR3 loop: CASSLEYPQGGTGNTIYF. In DNA form, the CDR3 reads TGCGCCAGCAGCTTGGAATACCCACAGGGGGGTACGGGAAACACCATATATTTT.